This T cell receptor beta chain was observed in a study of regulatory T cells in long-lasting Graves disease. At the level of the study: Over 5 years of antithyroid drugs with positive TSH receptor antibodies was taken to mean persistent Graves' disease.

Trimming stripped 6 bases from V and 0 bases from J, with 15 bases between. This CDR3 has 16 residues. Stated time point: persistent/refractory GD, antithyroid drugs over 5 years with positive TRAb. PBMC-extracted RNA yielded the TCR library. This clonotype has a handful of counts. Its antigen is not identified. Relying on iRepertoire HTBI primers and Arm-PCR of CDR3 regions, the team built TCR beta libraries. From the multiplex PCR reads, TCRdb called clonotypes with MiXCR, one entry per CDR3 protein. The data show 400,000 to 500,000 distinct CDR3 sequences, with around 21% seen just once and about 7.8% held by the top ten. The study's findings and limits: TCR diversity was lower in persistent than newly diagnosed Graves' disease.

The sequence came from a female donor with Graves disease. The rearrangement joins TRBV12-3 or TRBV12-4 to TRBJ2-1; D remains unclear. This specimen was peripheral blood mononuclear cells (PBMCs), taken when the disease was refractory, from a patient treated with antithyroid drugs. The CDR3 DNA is TGTGCCAGCAGCTTAATGGGAATGAACTCCTACAATGAGCAGTTCTTC. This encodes CASSLMGMNSYNEQFF.